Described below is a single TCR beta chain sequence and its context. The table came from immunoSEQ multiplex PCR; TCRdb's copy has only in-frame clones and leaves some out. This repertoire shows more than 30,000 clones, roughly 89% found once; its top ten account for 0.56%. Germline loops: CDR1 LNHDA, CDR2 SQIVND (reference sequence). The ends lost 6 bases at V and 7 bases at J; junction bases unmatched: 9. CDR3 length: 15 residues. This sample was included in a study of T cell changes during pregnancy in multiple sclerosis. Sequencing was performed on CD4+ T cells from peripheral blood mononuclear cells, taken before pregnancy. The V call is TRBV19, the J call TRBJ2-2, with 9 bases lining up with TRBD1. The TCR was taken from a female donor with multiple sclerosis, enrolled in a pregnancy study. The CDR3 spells CASRDRDRENGELFF. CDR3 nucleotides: TGTGCCAGTAGGGACCGGGACAGGGAAAACGGGGAGCTGTTTTTT.